A selection of T cell receptor beta chains follows, all from one sample in a study of blood T cell repertoires in COVID-19. This table comes from immunoSEQ multiplex PCR, and its TCRdb copy is limited to in-frame clones, with some not included. The table records under 250,000 clones, 81% of them present only once. Sequencing was carried out using peripheral blood. All receptors derive from a woman aged 80 or older with acute or convalescent COVID-19. Both conserved end residues are part of each CDR3. A D gene is named only where the DNA matches it firmly. Clone size is stated in some rows and not others, as once, few, many or a class when expanded.

>16|NA|TRBJ2-3|TRBV2|NA
CASRRLGARGTDTQYF
TGTGCCAGCCGACGGTTGGGGGCGAGGGGCACAGATACGCAGTATTTT
>15|NA|TRBJ2-1|TRBV19|TRBD2
CASSGGSRSYNEQFF
TGTGCCAGTTCCGGCGGGAGTAGGTCCTACAATGAGCAGTTCTTC
>13|NA|TRBJ2-5|TRBV12-3/TRBV12-4|NA
CASSPTGQETQYF
TGTGCCAGCAGTCCTACAGGGCAGGAGACCCAGTACTTC
>13|NA|TRBJ1-1|TRBV5-1|NA
CASSPSRDTEAFF
TGCGCCAGCAGCCCGAGCAGGGATACTGAAGCTTTCTTT
>14|NA|TRBJ2-1|TRBV28|TRBD2
CASSRDYTYNEQFF
TGTGCCAGCAGTCGGGACTATACGTACAATGAGCAGTTCTTC
>15|few|TRBJ1-1|TRBV11-2|TRBD1
CASSLARTTGAEAFF
TGTGCCAGCAGCTTAGCACGTACGACAGGGGCTGAAGCTTTCTTT
>13|NA|TRBJ1-2|TRBV12-3/TRBV12-4|NA
CASSLVEEGGYTF
TGTGCCAGCAGTTTGGTGGAGGAGGGTGGCTACACCTTC
>14|NA|TRBJ2-5|TRBV12-5|TRBD1
CASGADRDGETQYF
TGTGCTAGTGGGGCCGACAGGGACGGAGAGACCCAGTACTTC
>16|NA|TRBJ2-5|TRBV6-2/TRBV6-3|TRBD2
CASSPRTSGGQETQYF
TGTGCCAGCAGTCCCCGGACTAGCGGGGGTCAAGAGACCCAGTACTTC
>18|few|TRBJ2-6|TRBV5-1|TRBD2
CASSAFTSANSGANVLTF
TGCGCCAGCAGCGCCTTCACTAGCGCCAACTCTGGGGCCAACGTCCTGACTTTC
>14|few|TRBJ2-3|TRBV19|TRBD1
CASTSGQGTDTQYF
TGTGCCAGTACTTCAGGACAGGGCACAGATACGCAGTATTTT
>11|NA|TRBJ1-1|TRBV9|NA
CASSPLAEAFF
TGTGCCAGCAGCCCCCTCGCTGAAGCTTTCTTT
>13|NA|TRBJ2-7|TRBV3-1/TRBV3-2|NA
CASSQDRRGGQYF
TGTGCCAGCAGCCAAGATCGGAGGGGCGGGCAGTACTTC
>13|NA|TRBJ1-5|TRBV11-1|TRBD1
CASSAQGAEPQHF
TGTGCCAGCAGCGCGCAGGGGGCTGAGCCCCAGCATTTT
>14|NA|TRBJ2-7|TRBV14|NA
CASSQEHRGGIRDF
TGTGCCAGCAGCCAAGAACACCGAGGCGGGATCCGGGACTTC
>19|NA|TRBJ2-6|TRBV10-3|NA
CATTRGLTGKISGANVLTF
TGTGCCACCACGAGGGGTTTAACAGGGAAGATTTCTGGGGCCAACGTCCTGACTTTC
>14|NA|TRBJ1-2|TRBV5-1|NA
CASSFNPENYGYTF
TGCGCCAGCAGCTTTAATCCGGAGAACTATGGCTACACCTTC
>15|NA|TRBJ1-5|TRBV6-5|NA
CASSPQGAVNQPQHF
TGTGCCAGCAGTCCACAAGGGGCAGTCAATCAGCCCCAGCATTTT
>17|NA|TRBJ2-7|TRBV15|TRBD2
CATSRDPASSGRGEQYF
TGTGCCACCAGCAGAGATCCGGCTAGCAGCGGGAGGGGCGAGCAGTACTTC
>15|NA|TRBJ1-2|TRBV28|NA
CASSLNVIDRDGYTF
TGTGCCAGCAGTTTAAACGTAATAGATCGGGATGGCTACACCTTC
>14|NA|TRBJ2-2|TRBV24-1|TRBD1
CATSGQGATGELFF
TGTGCCACCAGTGGACAGGGGGCGACCGGGGAGCTGTTTTTT
>12|NA|TRBJ1-6|TRBV12-3/TRBV12-4|NA
CASSLDLSGTHF
TGTGCCAGCAGTTTAGATTTATCTGGGACTCACTTT
>14|NA|TRBJ1-2|TRBV5-1|TRBD1
CASSPMGTGTGYTF
TGCGCCAGCAGCCCCATGGGGACAGGGACTGGCTACACCTTC
>13|NA|TRBJ1-2|TRBV2|NA
CASSEVGRYGYTF
TGTGCCAGCAGTGAAGTGGGGCGCTATGGCTACACCTTC
>11|NA|TRBJ1-1|TRBV10-3|NA
CAIKDSTEAFF
TGTGCCATCAAAGACAGCACTGAAGCTTTCTTT
>15|NA|TRBJ2-3|TRBV27|NA
CASSFLAISTDTQYF
TGTGCCAGCAGTTTTTTAGCGATTAGCACAGATACGCAGTATTTT
>12|NA|TRBJ1-3|TRBV10-3|TRBD1
CAIGTGGNTIYF
TGTGCCATCGGGACAGGAGGAAACACCATATATTTT
>16|NA|TRBJ1-3|TRBV19|NA
CASSIGQGISGNTIYF
TGTGCCAGTAGTATAGGCCAGGGAATCTCTGGAAACACCATATATTTT
>17|few|TRBJ1-5|TRBV7-6|TRBD1
CASSLATGTGNNQPQHF
TGTGCCAGCAGCTTAGCCACAGGGACAGGGAACAATCAGCCCCAGCATTTT
>11|NA|TRBJ1-1|TRBV20-1|NA
CSARVRTEAFF
TGCAGTGCTAGAGTCCGGACTGAAGCTTTCTTT
>16|few|TRBJ1-5|TRBV7-9|TRBD1
CASSPPTGDSNQPQHF
TGTGCCAGCAGCCCCCCCACAGGGGATAGCAATCAGCCCCAGCATTTT
>16|NA|TRBJ2-2|TRBV3-1/TRBV3-2|TRBD1
CASRAPRDRGPGELFF
TGTGCCAGCAGAGCCCCCCGGGACAGGGGACCCGGGGAGCTGTTTTTT
>13|NA|TRBJ1-2|TRBV28|NA
CASSSSIDYGYTF
TGTGCCAGCAGTTCGTCGATAGACTATGGCTACACCTTC
>15|NA|TRBJ1-2|TRBV28|TRBD1
CASSQPGGPSYGYTF
TGTGCCAGCAGTCAGCCAGGGGGCCCCTCCTATGGCTACACCTTC
>13|NA|TRBJ1-2|TRBV3-1/TRBV3-2|TRBD1
CASSPSTGKGYTF
TGTGCCAGCAGCCCGTCGACAGGGAAAGGCTACACCTTC
>14|few|TRBJ2-3|TRBV4-1|TRBD1
CASRIRGRADTQYF
TGCGCCAGCAGGATAAGGGGGCGTGCAGATACGCAGTATTTT
>13|NA|TRBJ1-1|TRBV30|NA
CAWSDRVWTEAFF
TGTGCCTGGAGTGACAGGGTATGGACTGAAGCTTTCTTT
>14|NA|TRBJ2-3|TRBV20-1|TRBD2
CSASELAGGDTQYF
TGCAGTGCTAGTGAACTAGCGGGGGGAGATACGCAGTATTTT
>15|NA|TRBJ2-1|TRBV9|NA
CASSGERTVYNEQFF
TGTGCCAGCAGCGGTGAAAGGACAGTCTACAATGAGCAGTTCTTC
>15|NA|TRBJ1-5|TRBV28|NA
CASSYRSPINQPQHF
TGTGCCAGCAGTTATCGGTCGCCGATCAATCAGCCCCAGCATTTT
>12|NA|TRBJ1-1|TRBV28|NA
CAEGGMNTEAFF
TGTGCCGAGGGGGGGATGAACACTGAAGCTTTCTTT
>17|NA|TRBJ2-2|TRBV5-1|TRBD2
CASSKPTSGLNTGELFF
TGCGCCAGCAGCAAACCAACTAGCGGGCTGAACACCGGGGAGCTGTTTTTT
>15|NA|TRBJ1-1|TRBV5-1|NA
CASSLMTVRSTEAFF
TGCGCCAGCAGCTTGATGACGGTCCGGAGCACTGAAGCTTTCTTT
>18|NA|TRBJ2-7|TRBV14|NA
CASSQVFGAGMVPFEQYF
TGTGCCAGCAGCCAAGTTTTTGGCGCAGGGATGGTTCCATTCGAGCAGTACTTC
>15|NA|TRBJ1-1|TRBV25-1|NA
CASSDPGRGNTEAFF
TGTGCCAGCAGTGATCCTGGGAGAGGGAACACTGAAGCTTTCTTT
>13|NA|TRBJ2-1|TRBV5-6|TRBD1
CASSLDRGYEQFF
TGTGCCAGCAGCTTGGACAGGGGCTATGAGCAGTTCTTC
>16|NA|TRBJ1-5|TRBV15|NA
CATSKDDRNSNQPQHF
TGTGCCACCAGCAAAGACGACAGGAACAGCAATCAGCCCCAGCATTTT
>15|NA|TRBJ1-1|TRBV9|NA
CASSLGGAGYAEAFF
TGTGCCAGTTCCCTAGGCGGGGCAGGGTACGCTGAAGCTTTCTTT
>16|NA|TRBJ2-7|TRBV25-1|TRBD1
CASSDIGTGGSHEQYF
TGTGCCAGCAGTGATATTGGGACAGGGGGCTCCCACGAGCAGTACTTC
>14|NA|TRBJ1-2|TRBV6-5|NA
CASRPISGAPGYTF
TGTGCCAGCAGACCTATCTCAGGGGCGCCCGGCTACACCTTC